The present TCR beta chain was sequenced within a study of T cells in Graves' hyperthyroidism and ophthalmopathy. About the research overall: Sampling of peripheral blood happened at initial diagnosis, prior to any treatment.

The investigators amplified TCR beta CDR3 regions from RNA transcripts. Carried out on the TCR CDR3, a first-round RT-PCR used the HTBI primer set. TCRdb processed the multiplex PCR reads anew with MiXCR; each CDR3 protein has one entry. Here the sample spans under 350,000 distinct CDR3 sequences, around a sixth being singletons. Aged 18 to 65, the patients had hyperthyroidism that was newly diagnosed and had lasted under 2 months. This sample holds PBMCs from about 9.3 ml fresh peripheral blood. This CDR3 is built from 17 residues. Germline CDR1 and CDR2: SGHRS and YFSETQ. The junction had 10 bases not matched to a gene; V was cut back by 2 bases and J by 6 bases. Whole-study findings and limits: Most thyroid clonotypes expanded above 0.001 appeared in blood too.

This clonotype has a handful of counts. The target antigen is unknown. Sequencing input: blood. This TCR derives from a woman aged 50 to 60 with Graves' hyperthyroidism. V usage is TRBV5-1 and J usage is TRBJ2-3; TRBD2 aligns across 12 bases. CDR3 nucleotide sequence: TGCGCCAGCAGCTTACCGACTAGCGGGGGCACAACGGATACGCAGTATTTT. Protein sequence: CASSLPTSGGTTDTQYF.